This T cell receptor beta chain was identified during a study of beta chain features in type 1 diabetes. As concerns this clone: Its target is not known.

Study-wide points: Among patients, naive, central memory and Treg TCRB repertoires appeared more similar than among healthy donors. A moderate, significant TCRB CDR3 shortening appeared in type 1 diabetes across four CD4+ subsets.

Expressed TCRB transcripts got sequenced, as all isolated RNA was reverse transcribed. Sequenced naive, central memory and regulatory T cell samples produced an average of around 3.8 million reads. Assay used: immunoSEQ multiplex PCR; TCRdb lists only in-frame clones, some missing. This sample yields fewer than 650,000 clones, of which 15% are seen a single time; around 0.1% belongs to the top ten. The receptor comes from a man aged 18 to 35 in good health. The sample comprised naive CD4+ T cells from blood.

CDR3 sequence (DNA): TGTGCCAGCAGCCGGACAGTCCAAGAGACCCAGTACTTC. Translation: CASSRTVQETQYF. The gene calls are TRBV7-3 and TRBJ2-5; TRBD1 is a possible D gene (6 bases). Trimming stripped 5 bases from V and 1 base from J, with 8 bases between. Germline CDR1 and CDR2: SGHTA and FQGTGA. There are 13 residues in the CDR3.